This record covers a single T cell receptor beta chain. Its antigen is currently unknown. Each donor was nominally healthy when sampled (though unrecorded immune exposures were likely). The CDR3 spans 11 residues. Germline assignment: CDR1 DFQATT and CDR2 SNEGSKA (reference sequence). V dropped 1 base and J dropped 11 bases, with 10 bases sitting between them. This sample was included in a study of cytomegalovirus exposure and HLA in healthy donors. On the study more broadly: A data release that came early held 80 million to 95 million unique TCRs from HLA-typed donors.

In the PCR, 60 Vbeta and 13 Jbeta primers were used. Sequencing used immunoSEQ multiplex PCR; TCRdb keeps in-frame clones, though not all of them. Here the sample spans about 160,000 clones, over 70% being singletons. Points from the study as a whole: Later genetic work tied a missense DCLRE1C variant to beta-chain V and J trimming. Presence/absence analyses assumed roughly uniform sequencing depth across donors.

The chain is built from TRBV20-1 and TRBJ2-3; D remains unclear. Sequenced material: PBMCs. The TCR originated in a man aged 18 to 30 in good health and CMV-seropositive. Here the CDR3 DNA reads TGCAGTGCTAGAGGTCCATCGGGGCAGTATTTT. Translated, it gives CSARGPSGQYF.